Listed below are T cell receptor beta chains from one sample, sequenced in a study of cytomegalovirus exposure and HLA in healthy donors. Method: immunoSEQ multiplex PCR; TCRdb's copy keeps in-frame clones and lacks some. Counted here are 90,000 to 120,000 clones, roughly 75% occurring once; the ten biggest clones make up around 4.8%. Sequencing input: PBMCs. These receptors all come from a woman aged 18-29 years in good health and CMV-seropositive. Both conserved end residues are part of each CDR3. A D gene is named only where the DNA matches it firmly. For some rows the clone size is stated as once, few or many, or as a class when expanded; others skip it.

J: TRBJ1-5; V: TRBV5-1; D: -; size: -; DNA: TGCGCCAGCAGCCCCCTGGGGGGGTTACTCAATCAGCCCCAGCATTTT; CDR3: CASSPLGGLLNQPQHF
J: TRBJ2-2; V: TRBV25-1; D: TRBD1; size: -; DNA: TGTGCCAGCAGTGACACAGGGGGGACCGGGGAGCTGTTTTTT; CDR3: CASSDTGGTGELFF
J: TRBJ2-3; V: TRBV28; D: TRBD1; size: -; DNA: TGTGCCAGCAGTCTAAGGACAGGGGGCGTGAGGGATACGCAGTATTTT; CDR3: CASSLRTGGVRDTQYF
J: TRBJ1-1; V: TRBV19; D: -; size: -; DNA: TGTGCCAGTAGTCCGCCTCTCGGGAACGGCAACACTGAAGCTTTCTTT; CDR3: CASSPPLGNGNTEAFF
J: TRBJ2-1; V: TRBV7-9; D: TRBD2; size: few; DNA: TGTGCCAGCAGCTCCCCTAACGGGAGGGCCTCAGGCAATGAGCAGTTCTTC; CDR3: CASSSPNGRASGNEQFF
J: TRBJ2-7; V: TRBV5-1; D: TRBD2; size: few; DNA: TGCGCCAGCAGCTTGCGAACTAGCGGGACCCTCTCCTACGAGCAGTACTTC; CDR3: CASSLRTSGTLSYEQYF
J: TRBJ1-2; V: TRBV27; D: TRBD1; size: -; DNA: TGTGCCAGCAGTCCCGAGGACAGGCCGAACTATGGCTACACCTTC; CDR3: CASSPEDRPNYGYTF
J: TRBJ2-1; V: TRBV6-5; D: TRBD2; size: -; DNA: TGTGCCAGCAGTTTTCCTATAGCGGGGGGTTACAATGAGCAGTTCTTC; CDR3: CASSFPIAGGYNEQFF
J: TRBJ2-1; V: TRBV28; D: TRBD2; size: few; DNA: TGTGCCAGCAGTAAGCGGGGTAGCTCCTACAATGAGCAGTTCTTC; CDR3: CASSKRGSSYNEQFF
J: TRBJ1-1; V: TRBV28; D: -; size: -; DNA: TGTGCCAGCAGTTTCAGTACTGAAGCTTTCTTT; CDR3: CASSFSTEAFF
J: TRBJ2-1; V: TRBV4-1; D: TRBD2; size: -; DNA: TGCGCCAGCAGGCCAAGGCTGACTAGCGGGACGACTGAGCAGTTCTTC; CDR3: CASRPRLTSGTTEQFF
J: TRBJ2-7; V: TRBV27; D: -; size: -; DNA: TGTGCCAGCAGTTTCGGGAGTTCCGCCGAGCAGTACTTC; CDR3: CASSFGSSAEQYF
J: TRBJ2-7; V: TRBV27; D: -; size: -; DNA: TGTGCCAGCAGTTTTTACAGGGCCTCCTACGAGCAGTACTTC; CDR3: CASSFYRASYEQYF
J: TRBJ2-5; V: TRBV14; D: -; size: -; DNA: TGTGCCAGCAGGGGTCCCGCGGGAGAGACCCAGTACTTC; CDR3: CASRGPAGETQYF
J: TRBJ1-3; V: TRBV5-4; D: -; size: few; DNA: TGTGCCAGCAGCTTGGGCCCCAGACTCTCTGGAAACACCATATATTTT; CDR3: CASSLGPRLSGNTIYF
J: TRBJ2-2; V: TRBV4-2; D: -; size: -; DNA: TGTGCCAGCAGCCAAGAGGGTCGCGGACTCGCTGATACCGGGGAGCTGTTTTTT; CDR3: CASSQEGRGLADTGELFF
J: TRBJ2-7; V: TRBV13; D: TRBD2; size: -; DNA: TGTGCCAGCAGCTTATTGGGTCCTGGGACTAGCTTTTCGAGCTCCTACGAGCAGTACTTC; CDR3: CASSLLGPGTSFSSSYEQYF
J: TRBJ2-1; V: TRBV10-3; D: TRBD2; size: -; DNA: TGTGCCATCAGGGGCGGACTAGCGGGAGCAGCCTACAATGAGCAGTTCTTC; CDR3: CAIRGGLAGAAYNEQFF
J: TRBJ2-3; V: TRBV10-3; D: TRBD2; size: -; DNA: TGTGCCATCAGTTCCAGCGGGGCAGATACGCAGTATTTT; CDR3: CAISSSGADTQYF
J: TRBJ2-7; V: TRBV5-1; D: -; size: -; DNA: TGCGCCAGCAGCTTGGCCTGGTACAGAAGCTTCTACGAGCAGTACTTC; CDR3: CASSLAWYRSFYEQYF
J: TRBJ2-7; V: TRBV5-1; D: -; size: -; DNA: TGCGCCAGCAGCTTGGCCTGGCGGTACGAGCAGTACTTC; CDR3: CASSLAWRYEQYF
J: TRBJ2-7; V: TRBV28; D: TRBD1; size: once; DNA: TGTGCCAGCAGTTCATCCGGGACAGGGGGCTCCGAGCAGTACTTC; CDR3: CASSSSGTGGSEQYF
J: TRBJ2-3; V: TRBV29-1; D: -; size: -; DNA: TGCAGCGGCCAGGGCTCAGATACGCAGTATTTT; CDR3: CSGQGSDTQYF
J: TRBJ1-2; V: TRBV18; D: -; size: few; DNA: TGTGCCAGCTCCCCTCCACAGGAAAGCTATGGCTACACCTTC; CDR3: CASSPPQESYGYTF
J: TRBJ2-7; V: TRBV5-4; D: TRBD2; size: -; DNA: TGTGCCAGCAGCTTGTATACTCTAGCGGATGCCTACGAGCAGTACTTC; CDR3: CASSLYTLADAYEQYF
J: TRBJ2-2; V: TRBV6-4; D: -; size: -; DNA: TGTGCCAGCAGTGACTCGGGGCAGGGGGGCACCGGGGAGCTGTTTTTT; CDR3: CASSDSGQGGTGELFF
J: TRBJ1-2; V: TRBV28; D: -; size: few; DNA: TGTGCCAGCACCACTGACGGAGGTGGGGTCTATGGCTACACCTTC; CDR3: CASTTDGGGVYGYTF
J: TRBJ1-2; V: TRBV6-7; D: -; size: -; DNA: TGTGCCAGCAGGTGCCCGGGAGACAGCGACGGGGGGGGCGGCTACACCTTC; CDR3: CASRCPGDSDGGGGYTF
J: TRBJ2-2; V: TRBV5-1; D: -; size: -; DNA: TGCGCCAGCAGGATAACCAGGGGCACCGGGGAGCTGTTTTTT; CDR3: CASRITRGTGELFF
J: TRBJ2-7; V: TRBV28; D: TRBD1; size: -; DNA: TGTGCCAGCAGTTTGTTAGGGGGCAAGACCTACGAGCAGTACTTC; CDR3: CASSLLGGKTYEQYF
J: TRBJ2-7; V: TRBV7-9; D: -; size: -; DNA: TGTGCCAGCAGCTTAGGAGGTTCCCAGGGCGAGCAGTACTTC; CDR3: CASSLGGSQGEQYF
J: TRBJ2-7; V: TRBV28; D: TRBD1; size: -; DNA: TGTGCCAGCAGCCTATCCGGGACAGGGGGCGAGCAGTACTTC; CDR3: CASSLSGTGGEQYF
J: TRBJ2-3; V: TRBV19; D: -; size: -; DNA: TGTGCCAGTAGTATATGGTTTGGGGCGAGCACAGATACGCAGTATTTT; CDR3: CASSIWFGASTDTQYF
J: TRBJ2-2; V: TRBV29-1; D: -; size: -; DNA: TGCAGCGTTGACCTGGGGGCGGGCACCGGGGAGCTGTTTTTT; CDR3: CSVDLGAGTGELFF
J: TRBJ1-3; V: TRBV6-5; D: -; size: -; DNA: TGTGCCAGCAGTCTCCTGGGCCAAAACACCATATATTTT; CDR3: CASSLLGQNTIYF
J: TRBJ1-3; V: TRBV6-5; D: -; size: -; DNA: TGTGCCAGCAGTCAGGGGTTCTCTGGAAACACCATATATTTT; CDR3: CASSQGFSGNTIYF
J: TRBJ2-3; V: TRBV9; D: TRBD2; size: -; DNA: TGTGCCAGTACCGGGGGGGATACGCAGTATTTT; CDR3: CASTGGDTQYF
J: TRBJ2-7; V: TRBV7-7; D: TRBD2; size: -; DNA: TGTGCTAGCAGCTCCGGACCCCCGACTAGCGGGATATACGAGCAGTACTTC; CDR3: CASSSGPPTSGIYEQYF
J: TRBJ1-1; V: TRBV10-3; D: TRBD1; size: few; DNA: TGTGCCATCAGGGAGACAGGGCGGATGAACACTGAAGCTTTCTTT; CDR3: CAIRETGRMNTEAFF
J: TRBJ1-5; V: TRBV10-3; D: -; size: -; DNA: TGTGCCATCAGTGAATCAGGGGCTGGCAATCAGCCCCAGCATTTT; CDR3: CAISESGAGNQPQHF
J: TRBJ2-7; V: TRBV7-8; D: TRBD2; size: -; DNA: TGTGCCAGCAGCTTAGTGGGGATCTGGCGGGAGCACGTTTCGGGCTACGAGCAGTACTTC; CDR3: CASSLVGIWREHVSGYEQYF
J: TRBJ2-7; V: TRBV11-2; D: TRBD1; size: -; DNA: TGTGCCAGCAGCTTAGAGGGTACTTCCACACAGGGGTCCGGCTCCTACGAGCAGTACTTC; CDR3: CASSLEGTSTQGSGSYEQYF
J: TRBJ2-7; V: TRBV11-3; D: -; size: -; DNA: TGTGCCAGCAGCTTAGATCACAACTACGAGCAGTACTTC; CDR3: CASSLDHNYEQYF
J: TRBJ2-7; V: TRBV5-4; D: -; size: -; DNA: TGTGCCAGCAGCTTTAGCGGCCCCTCCTACGAGCAGTACTTC; CDR3: CASSFSGPSYEQYF
J: TRBJ2-7; V: TRBV28; D: TRBD2; size: once; DNA: TGTGCCAGCAGTTTAAGCGGGACTAATGCCTACGAGCAGTACTTC; CDR3: CASSLSGTNAYEQYF
J: TRBJ1-2; V: TRBV4-3; D: -; size: -; DNA: TGCGCCAGCAGCCAAGGCGGACTTAATGGCTACACCTTC; CDR3: CASSQGGLNGYTF
J: TRBJ1-1; V: TRBV5-1; D: -; size: -; DNA: TGCGCCAGCAGCTTGGGGCCAGACACTGAAGCTTTCTTT; CDR3: CASSLGPDTEAFF
J: TRBJ1-6; V: TRBV30; D: -; size: -; DNA: TGTGCCTGGAGTGAAATGGGGGGTATTTCACCCCTCCACTTT; CDR3: CAWSEMGGISPLHF
J: TRBJ2-2; V: TRBV9; D: TRBD2; size: -; DNA: TGTGCCAGCAGCGTCCTAGCGGGAGGGCAAACCGGGGAGCTGTTTTTT; CDR3: CASSVLAGGQTGELFF
J: TRBJ2-7; V: TRBV5-1; D: -; size: -; DNA: TGCGCCAGCAGCTTGCATATTAGCGCCGGCGAGCAGTACTTC; CDR3: CASSLHISAGEQYF